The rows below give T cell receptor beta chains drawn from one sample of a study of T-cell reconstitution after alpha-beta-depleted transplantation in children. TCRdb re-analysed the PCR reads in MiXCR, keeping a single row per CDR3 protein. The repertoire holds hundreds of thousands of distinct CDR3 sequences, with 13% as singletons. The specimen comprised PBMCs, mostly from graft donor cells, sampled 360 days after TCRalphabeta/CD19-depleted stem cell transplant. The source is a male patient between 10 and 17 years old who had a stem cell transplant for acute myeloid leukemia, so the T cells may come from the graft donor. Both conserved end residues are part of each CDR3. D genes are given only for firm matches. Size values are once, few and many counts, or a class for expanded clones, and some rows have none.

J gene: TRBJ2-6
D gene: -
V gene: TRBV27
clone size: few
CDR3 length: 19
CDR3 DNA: TGTGCCAGCAGTTTATCCGCCGGAGGGGGCCTCTCTGGGGCCAACGTCCTGACTTTC
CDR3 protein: CASSLSAGGGLSGANVLTF

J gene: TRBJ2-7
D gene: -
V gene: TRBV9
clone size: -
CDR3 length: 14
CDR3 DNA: TGTGCCAGCAGCGTAGCCGTATTCTCCTACGAGCAGTACTTC
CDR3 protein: CASSVAVFSYEQYF

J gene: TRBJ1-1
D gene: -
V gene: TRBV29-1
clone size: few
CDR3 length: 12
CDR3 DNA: TGCAGCGCTCAGGGCTTTGTCACTGAAGCTTTCTTT
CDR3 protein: CSAQGFVTEAFF

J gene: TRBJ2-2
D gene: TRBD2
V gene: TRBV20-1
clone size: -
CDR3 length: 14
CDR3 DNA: TGCAGTGCTAGGCTAGCGGGACGTCACGGGGAGCTGTTTTTT
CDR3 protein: CSARLAGRHGELFF

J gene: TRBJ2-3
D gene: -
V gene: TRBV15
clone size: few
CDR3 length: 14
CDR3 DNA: TGTGCCACCAGCAGGGCCAGAAGCACAGATACGCAGTATTTT
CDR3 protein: CATSRARSTDTQYF

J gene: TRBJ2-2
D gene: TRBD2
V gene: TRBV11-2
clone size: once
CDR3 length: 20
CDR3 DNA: TGTGCCAGCAGCCCCTCGGGACTAGCGGGAGGGCCGGCGAACACCGGGGAGCTGTTTTTT
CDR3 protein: CASSPSGLAGGPANTGELFF

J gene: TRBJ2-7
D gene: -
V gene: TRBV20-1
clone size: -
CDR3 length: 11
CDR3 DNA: TGTGGACAGCGTATTACTACGGAGCAGTACTTC
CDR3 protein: CGQRITTEQYF

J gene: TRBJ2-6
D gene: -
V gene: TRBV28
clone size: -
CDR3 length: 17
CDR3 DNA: TGTGCCAGCAGCGTCTTACTAGCCCTCTCTGGGGCCAACGTCCTGACTTTC
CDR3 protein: CASSVLLALSGANVLTF

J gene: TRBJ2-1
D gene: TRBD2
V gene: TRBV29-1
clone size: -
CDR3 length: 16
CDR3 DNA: TGCAGCGTTGAGTCCCAGACTAGCGGGAGGTACAATGAGCAGTTCTTC
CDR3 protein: CSVESQTSGRYNEQFF

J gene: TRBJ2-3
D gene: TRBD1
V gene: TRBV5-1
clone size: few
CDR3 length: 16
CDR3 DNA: TGCGCCAGCAGCTTGACCTGGGACAGGGGAGCAGATACGCAGTATTTT
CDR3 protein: CASSLTWDRGADTQYF

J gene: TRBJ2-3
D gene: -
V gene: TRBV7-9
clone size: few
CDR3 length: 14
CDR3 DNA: TGTGCCAGCAGCCCTGTCCAGGGGCGGGATACGCAGTATTTT
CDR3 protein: CASSPVQGRDTQYF

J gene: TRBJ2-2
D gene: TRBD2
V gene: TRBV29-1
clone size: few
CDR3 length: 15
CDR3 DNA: TGCAGCGTTGTGACTAGCGGGAGGAGTACCGGGGAGCTGTTTTTT
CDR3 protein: CSVVTSGRSTGELFF

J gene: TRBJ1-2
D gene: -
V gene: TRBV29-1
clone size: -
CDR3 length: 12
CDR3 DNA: TGCAGCCTCGAGAGAGGAAACTATGGCTACACCTTC
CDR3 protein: CSLERGNYGYTF

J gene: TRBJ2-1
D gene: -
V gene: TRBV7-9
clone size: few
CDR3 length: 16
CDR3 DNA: TGTGCCAGCAGCCCCACTGCATGGACGACGGGCAATGAGCAGTTCTTC
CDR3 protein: CASSPTAWTTGNEQFF

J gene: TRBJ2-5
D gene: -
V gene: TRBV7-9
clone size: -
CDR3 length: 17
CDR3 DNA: TGTGCCAGCAGCTTGCTGGGTTCCGCGGTTGGCCAAGAGACCCAGTACTTC
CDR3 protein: CASSLLGSAVGQETQYF

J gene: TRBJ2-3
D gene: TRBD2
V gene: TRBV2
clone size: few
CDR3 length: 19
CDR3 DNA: TGTGCCAGCAGTCCGGGACTAGCGGGAGGGCTCCATTTAACAGATACGCAGTATTTT
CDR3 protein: CASSPGLAGGLHLTDTQYF

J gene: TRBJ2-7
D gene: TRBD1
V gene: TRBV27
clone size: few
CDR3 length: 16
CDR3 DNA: TGTGCCAGCAGTTCCTTTTCAGGGGGCCTTCGTCTCGAGCAGTACTTC
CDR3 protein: CASSSFSGGLRLEQYF

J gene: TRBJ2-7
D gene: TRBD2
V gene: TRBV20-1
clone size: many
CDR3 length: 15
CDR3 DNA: TGCAGTGCCCATAATAGCGGGAGGTCGGGGTACGAGCAGTACTTC
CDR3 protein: CSAHNSGRSGYEQYF

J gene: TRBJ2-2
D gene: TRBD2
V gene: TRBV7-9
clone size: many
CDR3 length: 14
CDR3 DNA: TGTGCCAGCGGGACTAGCGAGGACACCGGGGAGCTGTTTTTT
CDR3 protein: CASGTSEDTGELFF

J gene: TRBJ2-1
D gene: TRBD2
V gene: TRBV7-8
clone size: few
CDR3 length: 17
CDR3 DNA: TGTGCCAGCAGCTTAGGGGTAGCGGGAGGCACCTACAATGAGCAGTTCTTC
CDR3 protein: CASSLGVAGGTYNEQFF

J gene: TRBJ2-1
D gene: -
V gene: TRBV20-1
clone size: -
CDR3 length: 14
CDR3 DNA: TGCAGTGCCATCTCCGGCCCCCTAACCAATGAGCAGTTCTTC
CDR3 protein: CSAISGPLTNEQFF

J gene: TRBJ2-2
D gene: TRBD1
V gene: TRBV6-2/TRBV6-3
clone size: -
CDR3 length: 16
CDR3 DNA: TGTGCCAGCAGTTTCACAGGGGCCCCGAACACCGGGGAGCTGTTTTTT
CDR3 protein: CASSFTGAPNTGELFF